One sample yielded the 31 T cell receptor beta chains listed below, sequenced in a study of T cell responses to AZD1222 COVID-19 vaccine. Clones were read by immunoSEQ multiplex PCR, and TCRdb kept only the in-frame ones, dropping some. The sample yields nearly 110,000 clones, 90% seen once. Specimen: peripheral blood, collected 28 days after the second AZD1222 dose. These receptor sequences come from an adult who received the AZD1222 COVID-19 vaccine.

CDR3 nucleotides: TGTGCCAGCAGCCTTCAGGGTTTAGCGCAGTTCTTC. This gives the protein CASSLQGLAQFF. The chain couples TRBV14 to TRBJ2-1; possibly TRBD1 for D (5 bases). Per the germline V gene, CDR1 is SGHDN and CDR2 is FVKESK. There are 12 residues in the CDR3. Trimming removed 4 bases from V and 12 bases from J, with 13 bases in between.

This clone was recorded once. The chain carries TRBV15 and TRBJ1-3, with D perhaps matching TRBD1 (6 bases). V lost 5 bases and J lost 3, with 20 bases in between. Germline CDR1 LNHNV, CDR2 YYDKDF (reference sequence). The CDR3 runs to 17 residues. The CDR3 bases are TGTGCCACCAGCCGACTCAGTAGGGGGGGCCGTGGAAACACCATATATTTT. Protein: CATSRLSRGGRGNTIYF.

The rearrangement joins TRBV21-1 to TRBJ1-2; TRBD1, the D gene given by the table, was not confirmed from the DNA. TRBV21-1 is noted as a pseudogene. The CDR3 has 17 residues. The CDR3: CASSKAGPDRGLGGYTF. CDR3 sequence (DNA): TGTGCCAGCAGCAAGGCCGGTCCGGACAGGGGGCTAGGGGGCTACACCTTC.

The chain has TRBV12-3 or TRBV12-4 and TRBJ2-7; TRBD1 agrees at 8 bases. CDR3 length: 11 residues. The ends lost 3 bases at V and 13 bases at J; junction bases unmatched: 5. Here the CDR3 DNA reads TGTGCCAGCAGTTTTCGGGACAGGACTTACTTC. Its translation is CASSFRDRTYF.

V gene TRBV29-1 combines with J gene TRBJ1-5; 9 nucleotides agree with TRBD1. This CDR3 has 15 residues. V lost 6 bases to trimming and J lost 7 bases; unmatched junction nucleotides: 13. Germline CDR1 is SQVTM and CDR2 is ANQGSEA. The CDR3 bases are TGCAGCGTCACCTCCTCGGGACAGGGACGCCAGCCCCAGCATTTT. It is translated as CSVTSSGQGRQPQHF.

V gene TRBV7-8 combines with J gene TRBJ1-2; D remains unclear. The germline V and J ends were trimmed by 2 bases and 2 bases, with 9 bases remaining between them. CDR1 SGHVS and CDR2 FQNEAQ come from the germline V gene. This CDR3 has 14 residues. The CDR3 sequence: CASSLPRPNYGYTF. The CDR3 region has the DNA TGTGCCAGCAGCTTACCGAGACCCAACTATGGCTACACCTTC.

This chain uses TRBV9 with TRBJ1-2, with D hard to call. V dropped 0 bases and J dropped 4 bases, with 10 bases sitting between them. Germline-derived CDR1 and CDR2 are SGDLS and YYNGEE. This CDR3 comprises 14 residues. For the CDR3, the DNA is TGTGCCAGCAGCGTAGAGGTTGGCGGCTATGGCTACACCTTC. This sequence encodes CASSVEVGGYGYTF.

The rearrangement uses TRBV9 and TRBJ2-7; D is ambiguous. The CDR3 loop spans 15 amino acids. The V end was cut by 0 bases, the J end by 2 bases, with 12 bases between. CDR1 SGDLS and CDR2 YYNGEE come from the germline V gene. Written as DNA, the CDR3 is TGTGCCAGCAGCGTAGACGGGTTCCCTACCTACGAGCAGTACTTC. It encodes CASSVDGFPTYEQYF.

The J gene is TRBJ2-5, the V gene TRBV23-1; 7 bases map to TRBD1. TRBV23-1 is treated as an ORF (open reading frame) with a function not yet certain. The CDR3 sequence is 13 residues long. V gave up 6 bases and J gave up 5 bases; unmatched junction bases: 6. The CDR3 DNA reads TGCGCCAGCAGCCCGGGACAGTTGGAGACCCAGTACTTC. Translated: CASSPGQLETQYF.

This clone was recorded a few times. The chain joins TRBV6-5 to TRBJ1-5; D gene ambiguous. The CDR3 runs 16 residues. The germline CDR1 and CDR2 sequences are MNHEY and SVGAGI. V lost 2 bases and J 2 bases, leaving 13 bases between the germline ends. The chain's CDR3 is CASSYRGNGGNQPQHF. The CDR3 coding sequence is TGTGCCAGCAGTTACCGAGGGAACGGCGGCAATCAGCCCCAGCATTTT.

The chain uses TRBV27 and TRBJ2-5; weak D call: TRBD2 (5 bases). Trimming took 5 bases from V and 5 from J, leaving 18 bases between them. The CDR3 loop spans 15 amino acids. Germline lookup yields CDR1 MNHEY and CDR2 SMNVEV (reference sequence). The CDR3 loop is CASSQRTSNDETQYF. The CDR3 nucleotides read TGTGCCAGCAGTCAACGAACTAGTAACGATGAGACCCAGTACTTC.

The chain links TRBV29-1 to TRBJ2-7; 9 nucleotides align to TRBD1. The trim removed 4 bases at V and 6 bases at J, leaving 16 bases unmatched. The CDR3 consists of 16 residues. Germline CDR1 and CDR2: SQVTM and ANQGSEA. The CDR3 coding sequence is TGCAGCGTTGGAGAAAAGAGGACAGGGGTTTACGGCGAGCAGTACTTC. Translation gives CSVGEKRTGVYGEQYF.

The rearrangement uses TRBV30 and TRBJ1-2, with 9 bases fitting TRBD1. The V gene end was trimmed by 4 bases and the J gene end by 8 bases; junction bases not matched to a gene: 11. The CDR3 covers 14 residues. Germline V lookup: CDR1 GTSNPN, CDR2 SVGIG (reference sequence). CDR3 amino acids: CAWNLLDRGEGYTF. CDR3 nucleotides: TGTGCCTGGAACCTTCTGGACAGGGGCGAAGGCTACACCTTC.

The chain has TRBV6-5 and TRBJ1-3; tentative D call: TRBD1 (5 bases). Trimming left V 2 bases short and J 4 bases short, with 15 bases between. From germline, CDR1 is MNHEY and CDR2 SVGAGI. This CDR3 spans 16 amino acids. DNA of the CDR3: TGTGCCAGCAGTTACCTCGCCGGGGCGCGCGGAAACACCATATATTTT. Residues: CASSYLAGARGNTIYF.

CDR3 loop: CASSLGPDQPQHF. The CDR3 bases are TGTGCCAGCAGCTTAGGACCCGATCAGCCCCAGCATTTT. V and J are TRBV7-9 and TRBJ1-5; no reliable D call. V was shortened by 1 base and J by 5 bases, with 6 bases between the two germline ends. The CDR3 runs 13 residues. Germline V gives CDR1 SEHNR, CDR2 FQNEAQ (reference sequence).

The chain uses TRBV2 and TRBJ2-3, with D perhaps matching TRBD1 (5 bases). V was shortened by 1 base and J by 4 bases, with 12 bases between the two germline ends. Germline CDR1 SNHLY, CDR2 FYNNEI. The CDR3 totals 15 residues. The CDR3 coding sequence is TGTGCCAGCAGTGAAGAGGGGATGGTTGCAGATACGCAGTATTTT. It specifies CASSEEGMVADTQYF. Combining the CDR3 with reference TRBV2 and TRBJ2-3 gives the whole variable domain EPEVTQTPSHQVTQMGQEVILRCVPISNHLYFYWYRQILGQKVEFLVSFYNNEISEKSEIFDDQFSVERPDGSNFTLKIRSTKLEDSAMYFCASSEEGMVADTQYFGPGTRLTVL.

The CDR3 reads CASSDGTVQETQYF. The CDR3 region has the DNA TGCGCCAGCAGCGACGGAACGGTCCAAGAGACCCAGTACTTC. The chain links TRBV5-1 to TRBJ2-5; D is uncertain. V gave up 4 bases and J gave up 1 base, with 11 bases separating them. The CDR3 consists of 14 residues. Per germline, CDR1 SGHRS and CDR2 YFSETQ.

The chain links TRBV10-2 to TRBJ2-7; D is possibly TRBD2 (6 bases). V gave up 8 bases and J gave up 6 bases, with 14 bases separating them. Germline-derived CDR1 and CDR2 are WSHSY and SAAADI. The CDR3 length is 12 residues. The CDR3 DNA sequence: TGCGCCAGCGGCCCGGGAGTCATCGAGCAGTACTTC. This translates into CASGPGVIEQYF.

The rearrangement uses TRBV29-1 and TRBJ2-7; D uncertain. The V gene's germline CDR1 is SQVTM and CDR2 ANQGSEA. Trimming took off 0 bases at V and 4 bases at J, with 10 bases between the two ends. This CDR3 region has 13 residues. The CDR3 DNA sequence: TGCAGCGTTGAAGATAGCCCCGGGTACGAGCAGTACTTC. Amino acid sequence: CSVEDSPGYEQYF.

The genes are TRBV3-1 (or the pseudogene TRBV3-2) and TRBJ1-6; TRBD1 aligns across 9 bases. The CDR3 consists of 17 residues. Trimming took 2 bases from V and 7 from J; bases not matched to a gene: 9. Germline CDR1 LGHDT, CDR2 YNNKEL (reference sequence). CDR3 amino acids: CASSQNPGTGGNSPLHF. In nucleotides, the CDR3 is TGTGCCAGCAGCCAAAACCCCGGCACAGGGGGCAATTCACCCCTCCACTTT.

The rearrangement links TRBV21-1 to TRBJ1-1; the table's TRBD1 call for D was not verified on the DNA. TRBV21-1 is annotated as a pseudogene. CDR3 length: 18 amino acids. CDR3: CASSKAGEGTGEYTEAFF. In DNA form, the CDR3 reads TGTGCCAGCAGCAAAGCCGGGGAAGGGACAGGCGAGTACACTGAAGCTTTCTTT.

CDR3 residues: CASSLGDSHYGYTF. CDR3 nucleotides: TGTGCCAGCTCACTTGGGGACAGCCACTATGGCTACACCTTC. The chain employs TRBV18 and TRBJ1-2, with 7 bases that match TRBD1. This CDR3 spans 14 amino acids. The germline V gene has CDR1 KGHSH and CDR2 LQKENI. With 4 bases clipped from V and 3 bases from J, the junction kept 5 bases outside the gene matches.

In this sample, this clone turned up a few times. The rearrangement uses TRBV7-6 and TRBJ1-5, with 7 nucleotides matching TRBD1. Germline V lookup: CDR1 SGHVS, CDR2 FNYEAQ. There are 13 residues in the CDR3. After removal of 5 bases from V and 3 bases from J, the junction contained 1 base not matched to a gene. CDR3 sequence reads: CASSGTDNQPQHF. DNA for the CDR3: TGTGCCAGCAGCGGGACAGACAATCAGCCCCAGCATTTT. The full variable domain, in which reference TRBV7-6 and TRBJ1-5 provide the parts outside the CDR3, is GAGVSQSPRYKVTKRGQDVALRCDPISGHVSLYWYRQALGQGPEFLTYFNYEAQQDKSGLPNDRFSAERPEGSISTLTIQRTEQRDSAMYRCASSGTDNQPQHFGDGTRLSIL.

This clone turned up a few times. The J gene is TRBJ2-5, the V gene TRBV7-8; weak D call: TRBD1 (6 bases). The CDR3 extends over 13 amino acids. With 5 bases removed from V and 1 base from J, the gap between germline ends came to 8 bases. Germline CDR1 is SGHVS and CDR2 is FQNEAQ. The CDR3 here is CASSPGAQETQYF. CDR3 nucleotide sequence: TGTGCCAGCAGCCCAGGGGCCCAAGAGACCCAGTACTTC.

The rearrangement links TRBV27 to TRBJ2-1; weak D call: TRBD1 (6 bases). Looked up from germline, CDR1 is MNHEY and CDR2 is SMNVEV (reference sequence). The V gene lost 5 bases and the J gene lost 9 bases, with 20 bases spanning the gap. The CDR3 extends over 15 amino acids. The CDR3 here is CASSKGDTHTGEQFF. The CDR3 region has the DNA TGTGCCAGCAGTAAGGGGGACACTCATACAGGTGAGCAGTTCTTC.

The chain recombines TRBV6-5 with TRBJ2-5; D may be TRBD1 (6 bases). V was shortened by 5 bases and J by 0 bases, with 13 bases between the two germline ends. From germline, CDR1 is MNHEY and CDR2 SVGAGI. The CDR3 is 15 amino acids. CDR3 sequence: CASSTDSVYQETQYF. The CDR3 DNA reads TGTGCCAGCAGTACGGACAGTGTGTACCAAGAGACCCAGTACTTC.

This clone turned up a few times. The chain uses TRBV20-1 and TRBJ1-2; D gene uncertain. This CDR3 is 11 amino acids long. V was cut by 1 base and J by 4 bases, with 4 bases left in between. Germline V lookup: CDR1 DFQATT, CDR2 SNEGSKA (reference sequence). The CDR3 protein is CSARGGYGYTF. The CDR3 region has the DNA TGCAGTGCTAGAGGGGGCTATGGCTACACCTTC.

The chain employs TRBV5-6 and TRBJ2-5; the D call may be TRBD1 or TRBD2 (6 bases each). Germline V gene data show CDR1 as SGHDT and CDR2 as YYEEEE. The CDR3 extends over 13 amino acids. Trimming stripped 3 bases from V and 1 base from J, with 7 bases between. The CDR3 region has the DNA TGTGCCAGCAGCTCGGGGGCCCAAGAGACCCAGTACTTC. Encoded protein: CASSSGAQETQYF.

The CDR3: CASSQTENSPLHF. CDR3 in DNA: TGTGCCAGCAGCCAGACAGAGAATTCACCCCTCCACTTT. J is TRBJ1-6 and V is TRBV27; D is perhaps TRBD1 (5 bases). The CDR3 sequence is 13 residues long. Per germline, CDR1 MNHEY and CDR2 SMNVEV (reference sequence). V dropped 6 bases and J dropped 7 bases, with 10 bases sitting between them.

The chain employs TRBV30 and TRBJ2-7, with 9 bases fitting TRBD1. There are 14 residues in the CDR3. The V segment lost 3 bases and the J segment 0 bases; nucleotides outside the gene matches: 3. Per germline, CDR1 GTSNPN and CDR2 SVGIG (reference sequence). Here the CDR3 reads CAWSRTGASYEQYF. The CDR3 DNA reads TGTGCCTGGAGCCGGACAGGGGCCTCCTACGAGCAGTACTTC.

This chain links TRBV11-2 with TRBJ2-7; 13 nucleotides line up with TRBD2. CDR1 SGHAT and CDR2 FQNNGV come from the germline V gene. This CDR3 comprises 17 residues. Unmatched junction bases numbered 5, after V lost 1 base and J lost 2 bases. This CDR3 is CASSLVGGTSGAYEQYF. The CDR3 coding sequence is TGTGCCAGCAGCTTAGTAGGCGGGACTAGCGGGGCCTACGAGCAGTACTTC. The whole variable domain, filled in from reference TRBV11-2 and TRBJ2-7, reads EAGVAQSPRYKIIEKRQSVAFWCNPISGHATLYWYQQILGQGPKLLIQFQNNGVVDDSQLPKDRFSAERLKGVDSTLKIQPAKLEDSAVYLCASSLVGGTSGAYEQYFGPGTRLTVT.